The 21 T cell receptor beta chains below were found in one sample sequenced in a study of immune evolution from preneoplasia to lung adenocarcinoma. Assay: immunoSEQ multiplex PCR; the TCRdb copy retains only in-frame clones and omits some. The sample lists more than 12,000 clones, about 80% occurring once. Source material: FFPE minimally invasive lung adenocarcinoma tissue. The receptors stem from a person aged 55 to 79 with lung adenocarcinoma.

V is TRBV7-8 and J is TRBJ1-2; perhaps TRBD1 as D (5 bases). Per the germline V gene, CDR1 is SGHVS and CDR2 is FQNEAQ. V gave up 7 bases and J gave up 4 bases, with 13 bases separating them. CDR3 length: 13 amino acids. The chain's CDR3 is CASTPGLIYGYTF. In DNA, the CDR3 is TGTGCCAGCACCCCGGGACTGATCTATGGCTACACCTTC.

The chain carries TRBV10-3 and TRBJ1-1, with 8 bases aligning to TRBD1. The V gene end was trimmed by 10 bases and the J gene end by 5 bases; junction bases not matched to a gene: 9. Germline CDR1 and CDR2: ENHRY and SYGVKD. This CDR3 is 13 amino acids long. The CDR3 loop is CATQQGEETEAFF. CDR3 in DNA: TGTGCCACCCAACAGGGGGAGGAAACTGAAGCTTTCTTT.

The rearrangement links TRBV16 to TRBJ1-4; possibly TRBD1 for D (5 bases). CDR3 size: 15 residues. V lost 0 bases and J 12 bases, leaving 17 bases between the germline ends. Germline V gives CDR1 KGHSY, CDR2 FQNENV. The CDR3 sequence is CASSQSAAVGGELFF. As DNA, the CDR3 is TGTGCCAGCAGCCAATCGGCGGCAGTTGGAGGGGAACTGTTTTTT.

CDR3 nucleotides: TGTGCCAGCACCCGAGGGACAGGGAACGACAATGAGCAGTTCTTC. Translated, it gives CASTRGTGNDNEQFF. This chain joins TRBV9 and TRBJ2-1; 9 bases align to TRBD1. This CDR3 is built from 15 residues. J gave up 5 bases and V 6 bases, and 9 bases lay outside the gene matches. Germline V gives CDR1 SGDLS, CDR2 YYNGEE.

CDR3 sequence: CSVEDSQGETQYF. In DNA, the CDR3 is TGCAGCGTTGAAGATAGTCAGGGAGAGACCCAGTACTTC. The rearrangement uses TRBV29-1 and TRBJ2-5; D may be TRBD1 (5 bases). Per germline, CDR1 SQVTM and CDR2 ANQGSEA. This CDR3 contains 13 residues. V was clipped by 0 bases and J by 4 bases, with 9 bases between them.

The V gene is TRBV28, the J gene TRBJ2-2; D is uncertain. Germline loops: CDR1 MDHEN, CDR2 SYDVKM. The CDR3 runs to 14 residues. Trimming shortened V by 5 bases and J by 2 bases, and 9 bases separated the two germline ends. The CDR3 nucleotides read TGTGCCAGCAGTCTTCACCCAAACACCGGGGAGCTGTTTTTT. Translating gives CASSLHPNTGELFF.

The rearrangement joins TRBV5-4 to TRBJ2-3; 7 bases agree with TRBD2. CDR3 length: 13 amino acids. Germline assignment: CDR1 SGHNT and CDR2 YYREEE (reference sequence). The trim removed 4 bases at V and 4 bases at J, leaving 3 bases unmatched. CDR3 sequence (DNA): TGTGCCAGCAGCGGGGGGGGAGCAGATACGCAGTATTTT. It translates to CASSGGGADTQYF. Using reference TRBV5-4 and TRBJ2-3 for the parts outside the CDR3, the full variable domain is ETGVTQSPTHLIKTRGQQVTLRCSSQSGHNTVSWYQQALGQGPQFIFQYYREEENGRGNFPPRFSGLQFPNYSSELNVNALELDDSALYLCASSGGGADTQYFGPGTRLTVL.

The chain carries TRBV28 and TRBJ1-1; the D is unclear. Trimming removed 4 bases at V and 10 bases at J, with 10 bases between. CDR3 length: 11 residues. The germline V gene encodes CDR1 MDHEN and CDR2 SYDVKM. The CDR3 loop is CASSSASRAFF. CDR3 nucleotide sequence: TGTGCCAGCAGTTCAGCCTCGAGAGCTTTCTTT.

The chain is built from TRBV9 and TRBJ2-7, with D maybe TRBD1 (8 bases). V was shortened by 4 bases and J by 7 bases, with 18 bases between the two germline ends. The germline CDR1 and CDR2 sequences are SGDLS and YYNGEE. The CDR3 spans 14 residues. The CDR3 nucleotides are TGTGCCAGCAGCCGAGTTTACAGGGGGGGGGAGCAGTACTTC. It yields the protein CASSRVYRGGEQYF.

J is TRBJ1-1 and V is TRBV11-2; D gene uncertain. This CDR3 contains 14 residues. The V and J ends lost 5 bases and 1 base respectively, with 11 bases between them. The germline gives CDR1 SGHAT, CDR2 FQNNGV. This CDR3 is CASSKGLANTEAFF. As DNA, the CDR3 is TGTGCCAGCAGCAAGGGATTGGCGAACACTGAAGCTTTCTTT. Drawing the rest from reference TRBV11-2 and TRBJ1-1, the complete variable domain is EAGVAQSPRYKIIEKRQSVAFWCNPISGHATLYWYQQILGQGPKLLIQFQNNGVVDDSQLPKDRFSAERLKGVDSTLKIQPAKLEDSAVYLCASSKGLANTEAFFGQGTRLTVV.

As DNA, the CDR3 is TGTGCCAGCAGCCGGTACATTCGGTCCTACGAGCAGTACTTC. Translated: CASSRYIRSYEQYF. The chain uses TRBV11-3 and TRBJ2-7; D gene ambiguous. CDR1 is SGHNT and CDR2 is YENEEA in the germline V gene. Trimming took 5 bases from V and 1 from J, leaving 12 bases between them. This CDR3 comprises 14 residues.

The J gene is TRBJ1-2, the V gene TRBV6-1; 9 bases are shared with TRBD1. There are 15 residues in the CDR3. The V gene end was trimmed by 0 bases and the J gene end by 3 bases; junction bases not matched to a gene: 2. Per germline, CDR1 MNHNS and CDR2 SASEGT. This CDR3 reads CASSEAGTGYYGYTF. In nucleotides, the CDR3 is TGTGCCAGCAGTGAAGCTGGGACAGGGTACTATGGCTACACCTTC.

V and J are TRBV7-9 and TRBJ2-7, with 12 bases identical to TRBD2. The CDR3 has 13 residues. Looked up from germline, CDR1 is SEHNR and CDR2 is FQNEAQ (reference sequence). J gave up 3 bases and V 6 bases, and 0 bases lay outside the gene matches. The CDR3 is CASRLAGGYEQYF. DNA of the CDR3: TGTGCCAGCAGACTAGCGGGGGGCTACGAGCAGTACTTC.

The chain employs TRBV10-3 and TRBJ2-2, with D perhaps TRBD1 (5 bases). The CDR3 totals 15 residues. Trimming took off 0 bases at V and 5 bases at J, with 10 bases between the two ends. The germline gives CDR1 ENHRY, CDR2 SYGVKD. The CDR3 nucleotides read TGTGCCATCAGTGAGTCCCCCAGGGATACCGGGGAGCTGTTTTTT. It codes for CAISESPRDTGELFF.

This clone was found once. The chain joins TRBV7-2 to TRBJ1-5; TRBD1 is a possible D gene (5 bases). CDR1 and CDR2 from the germline V gene are SGHTA and FQGNSA. This CDR3 comprises 13 residues. Trimming left V 2 bases short and J 5 bases short, with 7 bases between. The CDR3: CASSLLQDQPQHF. CDR3 in DNA: TGTGCCAGCAGCTTATTACAGGATCAGCCCCAGCATTTT.

This clone was detected only a few times. V and J are TRBV7-9 and TRBJ2-2, with unresolved D. Germline V gene data show CDR1 as SEHNR and CDR2 as FQNEAQ (reference sequence). The V and J ends lost 1 base and 2 bases respectively, with 11 bases between them. The CDR3 has 16 amino acids. Written as DNA, the CDR3 is TGTGCCAGCAGCTTAGTTCGGACGACCAACACCGGGGAGCTGTTTTTT. Protein: CASSLVRTTNTGELFF.

V usage is TRBV30 and J usage is TRBJ1-2, with 7 bases that match TRBD1. Germline trimming cut 4 bases from V and 8 bases from J; bases unmatched to any gene: 7. The germline CDR1 and CDR2 sequences are GTSNPN and SVGIG (reference sequence). This CDR3 has 12 amino acids. The CDR3 nucleotides read TGTGCCTGGAACAAGGGGGCGCTCGGCTACACCTTC. Protein sequence: CAWNKGALGYTF.

The chain combines TRBV2 with TRBJ2-7; 12 nucleotides agree with TRBD2. Germline loops: CDR1 SNHLY, CDR2 FYNNEI. The CDR3 loop spans 15 amino acids. Unmatched junction bases numbered 4, after V lost 5 bases and J lost 2 bases. The CDR3 nucleotides are TGTGCCAGCAGTCCAACTAGCGGGGGGCCCTACGAGCAGTACTTC. Amino acids: CASSPTSGGPYEQYF. Full variable domain (rest looked up from reference TRBV2 and TRBJ2-7): EPEVTQTPSHQVTQMGQEVILRCVPISNHLYFYWYRQILGQKVEFLVSFYNNEISEKSEIFDDQFSVERPDGSNFTLKIRSTKLEDSAMYFCASSPTSGGPYEQYFGPGTRLTVT.

The chain couples TRBV5-6 to TRBJ2-2; the match to TRBD2 covers 13 bases. This CDR3 is built from 18 residues. Germline values: CDR1 SGHDT, CDR2 YYEEEE. V trimming: 3 bases; J trimming: 1 base; junction bases outside the gene matches: 6. Here the CDR3 reads CASSSPGLAGRNTGELFF. The CDR3 DNA reads TGTGCCAGCAGCTCACCGGGACTAGCGGGGAGGAACACCGGGGAGCTGTTTTTT.

V usage is TRBV28 and J usage is TRBJ2-5; TRBD2 aligns across 14 bases. The germline V gene has CDR1 MDHEN and CDR2 SYDVKM. Trimming took 6 bases from V and 7 from J; bases not matched to a gene: 7. CDR3 size: 15 residues. This CDR3 is CASSFGTSGSATQYF. The CDR3 DNA reads as TGTGCCAGCAGCTTCGGGACTAGCGGGAGTGCGACCCAGTACTTC. The whole variable domain, remainder taken from reference TRBV28 and TRBJ2-5, is DVKVTQSSRYLVKRTGEKVFLECVQDMDHENMFWYRQDPGLGLRLIYFSYDVKMKEKGDIPEGYSVSREKKERFSLILESASTNQTSMYLCASSFGTSGSATQYFGPGTRLLVL.

The DNA for the CDR3 is TGTGCCAGCAGTGGGCTAGCGGGAGACTACGAGCAGTACTTC. The encoded protein is CASSGLAGDYEQYF. This sequence joins TRBV2 and TRBJ2-7, with 10 bases aligning to TRBD2. The CDR3 length is 14 residues. Trimming took 4 bases from V and 3 from J; bases not matched to a gene: 3. CDR1 and CDR2 from the germline V gene are SNHLY and FYNNEI.